The rows below give T cell receptor beta chains drawn from one sample of a study of regulatory T cells in long-lasting Graves disease. TCRdb fed the multiplex PCR reads into MiXCR, producing one record per CDR3 protein. The sample carries roughly 430,000 distinct CDR3 sequences, 21% recorded once. The input for sequencing was peripheral blood mononuclear cells (PBMCs), taken when the disease was refractory, from a patient treated with antithyroid drugs. Receptors originate from a female donor with Graves disease. Each CDR3 is given with its conserved first and last residue.

>TRBJ2-7|TRBV7-9
CASSSLLSYEQYF
>TRBJ2-2|TRBV2
CANRKNTGELFF
>TRBJ2-7|TRBV18
CASSLRPGDEQYF
>TRBJ2-5|TRBV4-1
CASSLEGLETQYF
>TRBJ2-4|TRBV28
CASSLDTKKNIQYF
>TRBJ1-5|TRBV7-9
CASSQEQGSGNQPQHF
>TRBJ2-7|TRBV28
CASSFAGNIAYEQYF
>TRBJ1-1|TRBV7-6
CASSPRQGAGTEAFF
>TRBJ1-6|TRBV27
CASSLGTANNSPLHF
>TRBJ1-4|TRBV28
CASSLFSGSNEKLFF
>TRBJ1-2|TRBV28
CASSPPTETYGYTF
>TRBJ1-4|TRBV9
CASSTRGGGEKLFF
>TRBJ1-2|TRBV27
CASSYTPGRADYTF
>TRBJ2-3|TRBV10-3
CASSGVGTDTQYF
>TRBJ2-7|TRBV2
CASSRPGQQYF
>TRBJ2-7|TRBV6-1
CASRVTSHYEQYF
>TRBJ2-5|TRBV30
CAWSVGGFEETQYF
>TRBJ2-6|TRBV5-1
CASSLGGTGAPGANVLTF
>TRBJ2-4|TRBV5-1
CASSLDLGPNIQYF
>TRBJ1-4|TRBV5-1
CASSPPGTVGEKLFF
>TRBJ1-1|TRBV18
CANSRVANTEAFF
>TRBJ2-5|TRBV7-3
CASSLTGGPWETQYF
>TRBJ2-6|TRBV28
CASKFSPPASGANVLTF
>TRBJ2-5|TRBV6-2/TRBV6-3
CASSYLVPPPGGFSSETQYF
>TRBJ2-2|TRBV10-3
CAISERQENTGELFF
>TRBJ2-7|TRBV30
CAWTSSRLPGAYEQYF
>TRBJ2-3|TRBV11-3
CASSSSGSTDTQYF
>TRBJ2-7|TRBV2
CASKGLGGYEQYF
>TRBJ2-5|TRBV15
CATSQGGGRETQYF
>TRBJ2-2|TRBV4-1
CASSRGENTGELFF
>TRBJ2-4|TRBV6-2/TRBV6-3
CASSFGNLGKNIQYF
>TRBJ1-5|TRBV7-2
CASAQRSRQPQHF
>TRBJ2-2|TRBV28
CASSLSGSQTGELFF
>TRBJ2-5|TRBV28
CASSSRTGTRLETQYF
>TRBJ1-6|TRBV20-1
CSAPRLGQGYNSPLHF
>TRBJ1-4|TRBV30
CAFTRGGELFF
>TRBJ1-2|TRBV28
CASSSRQDYGYTF
>TRBJ1-1|TRBV19
CASSLQGAIKTEAFF
>TRBJ2-7|TRBV30
CAWSSGNNYEQYF